One and the same sample provided the 27 T cell receptor beta chains below, sequenced in a study of long-term antiretroviral therapy in people with HIV. Version v3.0 of the immunoSEQ assay was performed at survey level. Assay used: immunoSEQ multiplex PCR; TCRdb lists only in-frame clones, some missing. The data contain some 12,000 clones, about 83% of them seen just once; the ten biggest clones take up roughly 15%. The sample here was unsorted PBMCs, taken 3.4 years after starting antiretroviral therapy. The receptors here all came from a man aged 35 to 55 with HIV.

The chain combines TRBV30 with TRBJ1-2; D possibly corresponds to TRBD1 (6 bases). Trimming shortened V by 7 bases and J by 8 bases, and 14 bases separated the two germline ends. CDR1 and CDR2 from the germline V gene are GTSNPN and SVGIG (reference sequence). The CDR3 has 11 residues. The CDR3 DNA follows: TGTGCCTTCCAGGGGTGGGGAGGCTACACCTTC. It codes for CAFQGWGGYTF.

The chain employs TRBV4-1 and TRBJ2-1, with unresolved D. Germline V gene lookup returns CDR1 MGHRA and CDR2 YSYEKL. The CDR3 has 14 residues. V was cut by 7 bases and J by 0 bases, with 10 bases left in between. CDR3 protein: CASMADGSYNEQFF. CDR3 nucleotide sequence: TGCGCCAGCATGGCGGACGGCTCCTACAATGAGCAGTTCTTC.

The J gene is TRBJ1-4, the V gene TRBV19; 9 nucleotides agree with TRBD1. The germline V gene has CDR1 LNHDA and CDR2 SQIVND (reference sequence). The trim removed 6 bases at V and 7 bases at J, leaving 6 bases unmatched. CDR3 length equals 14 residues. The CDR3 is CASRLQGASEKLFF. The DNA of the CDR3 is TGTGCCAGTAGATTACAGGGGGCGTCTGAAAAACTGTTTTTT.

The V gene is TRBV7-8, the J gene TRBJ2-1; 11 bases map to TRBD2. The V gene's germline CDR1 is SGHVS and CDR2 FQNEAQ. The trim removed 3 bases at V and 8 bases at J, leaving 9 bases unmatched. This CDR3 has 16 residues. The CDR3 sequence: CASSFSLSGRAYEQFF. Written as DNA, the CDR3 is TGTGCCAGCAGCTTTTCTCTTAGCGGGAGGGCCTATGAGCAGTTCTTC. Using reference TRBV7-8 and TRBJ2-1 for the parts outside the CDR3, the full variable domain is GAGVSQSPRYKVAKRGQDVALRCDPISGHVSLFWYQQALGQGPEFLTYFQNEAQLDKSGLPSDRFFAERPEGSVSTLKIQRTQQEDSAVYLCASSFSLSGRAYEQFFGPGTRLTVL.

On this clone itself: Relative to the germline gene, one junction end is altered; a read error may explain this. The chain couples TRBV7-7 to TRBJ1-4, with 7 bases lining up with TRBD1. The CDR3 consists of 15 residues. The germline V gene encodes CDR1 SSHAT and CDR2 FNYEAQ (reference sequence). In DNA, the CDR3 is TGTGCTAGCAGCCCTTTGACAGGGTCCGGGGAAAAACTGTTTTTT. Translating it yields CASSPLTGSGEKLFF. The full variable domain, completed using reference TRBV7-7 and TRBJ1-4, is GAGVSQSPRYKVTKRGQDVTLRCDPISSHATLYWYQQALGQGPEFLTYFNYEAQPDKSGLPSDRFSAERPEGSISTLTIQRTEQRDSAMYRCASSPLTGSGEKLFFGSGTQLSVL.

The rearrangement joins TRBV27 to TRBJ2-2, with 7 positions matching TRBD1. This CDR3 is built from 12 residues. V dropped 10 bases and J dropped 6; count of bases not matched to a gene: 5. Germline CDR1 and CDR2: MNHEY and SMNVEV (reference sequence). CDR3 in amino acids: CAIRRGPGELFF. Here the CDR3 DNA reads TGTGCCATTAGAAGGGGGCCCGGGGAGCTGTTTTTT.

The chain is built from TRBV28 and TRBJ2-1; D may be TRBD1 (10 bases). The CDR3 has 17 residues. CDR1 and CDR2 from the germline V gene are MDHEN and SYDVKM. V lost 5 bases, J lost 6 bases, and 23 bases lay in between. The DNA for the CDR3 is TGTGCCAGCAGTAGGACAGGGGGGTTTAGCGGGAGCAATGAGCAGTTCTTC. This codes for CASSRTGGFSGSNEQFF. The full variable domain, rest sourced from reference TRBV28 and TRBJ2-1, is DVKVTQSSRYLVKRTGEKVFLECVQDMDHENMFWYRQDPGLGLRLIYFSYDVKMKEKGDIPEGYSVSREKKERFSLILESASTNQTSMYLCASSRTGGFSGSNEQFFGPGTRLTVL.

This clone came up a few times. This chain uses TRBV19 with TRBJ2-1, with 15 positions matching TRBD2. The ends lost 3 bases at V and 7 bases at J; junction bases unmatched: 4. This CDR3 comprises 16 residues. Looked up from germline, CDR1 is LNHDA and CDR2 is SQIVND (reference sequence). This CDR3 reads CASSIGLAGGTNEQFF. Written as DNA, the CDR3 is TGTGCCAGTAGTATCGGACTAGCGGGAGGGACTAATGAGCAGTTCTTC.

The J gene is TRBJ2-2, the V gene TRBV5-4, with D possibly matching TRBD1 (5 bases). Germline V CDR1 and CDR2: SGHNT, YYREEE (reference sequence). Trimming cost V 5 bases and J 6 bases, with 17 bases left between them. This CDR3 has 15 amino acids. DNA of the CDR3: TGTGCCAGCAGGGGTCCCGCAGGGTCTGCCGGGGAGCTGTTTTTT. Amino acid sequence: CASRGPAGSAGELFF.

The chain has TRBV15 and TRBJ2-7, with D perhaps matching TRBD1 or TRBD2 (5 bases each). The CDR3 runs 15 residues. Germline V gene lookup returns CDR1 LNHNV and CDR2 YYDKDF (reference sequence). Deletions cut 0 bases from V and 2 bases from J, with 11 bases between. CDR3 sequence (DNA): TGTGCCACCAGCAGAGATCCGGGGCTCGCCTACGAGCAGTACTTC. Translating it yields CATSRDPGLAYEQYF.

V gene TRBV28 combines with J gene TRBJ2-2; 9 bases match TRBD2. With V trimmed by 6 bases and J by 1 base, 6 bases remained unmatched. This CDR3 region has 16 residues. In germline, CDR1 is MDHEN, CDR2 SYDVKM. DNA of the CDR3: TGTGCCAGCAGCTATCTAGCGGGACGGAACACCGGGGAGCTGTTTTTT. Protein: CASSYLAGRNTGELFF.

The chain combines TRBV6-5 with TRBJ2-3; D gene uncertain. V lost 2 bases and J lost 4, with 7 bases in between. This CDR3 is built from 13 residues. Per germline, CDR1 MNHEY and CDR2 SVGAGI. CDR3 in amino acids: CASSYDAADTQYF. The CDR3 region has the DNA TGTGCCAGCAGTTACGACGCTGCAGATACGCAGTATTTT.

The chain carries TRBV10-3 and TRBJ1-2; D unclear. The ends were cut back, 10 bases at V and 8 bases at J, with 11 bases in the middle. From germline, CDR1 is ENHRY and CDR2 SYGVKD. This CDR3 has 10 residues. CDR3 in amino acids: CATPPTGYTF. The CDR3 DNA is TGTGCCACTCCTCCGACCGGCTACACCTTC.

The chain joins TRBV30 to TRBJ1-3; tentative D call: TRBD1 (5 bases). Trimming removed 4 bases from V and 4 bases from J, with 8 bases in between. In germline, CDR1 is GTSNPN, CDR2 SVGIG (reference sequence). The length of the CDR3 is 12 residues. The CDR3 region is CAWTPGGNTIYF. The CDR3 DNA follows: TGTGCCTGGACCCCAGGGGGAAACACCATATATTTT.

This sequence joins TRBV5-4 and TRBJ1-2; 11 nucleotides line up with TRBD1. CDR3 length equals 15 residues. With V trimmed by 4 bases and J by 6 bases, 8 bases remained unmatched. Germline loops: CDR1 SGHNT, CDR2 YYREEE (reference sequence). The CDR3 sequence: CASSTDRGQFHGYTF. In DNA, the CDR3 is TGTGCCAGCAGCACGGACAGGGGGCAATTTCATGGCTACACCTTC.

This clone has just one count. The CDR3 is CASSTSSGSQYEQYF. CDR3 nucleotide sequence: TGTGCCAGCAGCACCTCTAGCGGGAGCCAGTACGAGCAGTACTTC. The gene calls are TRBV11-2 and TRBJ2-7; 10 bases are shared with TRBD2. V was pared by 5 bases and J by 4 bases, with 8 bases of the junction left unmatched. The germline CDR1 and CDR2 sequences are SGHAT and FQNNGV. CDR3 length: 15 amino acids.

V and J are TRBV7-2 and TRBJ2-7; possible D gene TRBD2, 5 bases. Trimming removed 5 bases at V and 0 bases at J, with 8 bases between. The CDR3 has 13 residues. Germline V CDR1 and CDR2: SGHTA, FQGNSA. The CDR3 loop is CASSDYVSYEQYF. CDR3 DNA sequence: TGTGCCAGCAGCGACTACGTCTCCTACGAGCAGTACTTC.

The genes are TRBV16 and TRBJ1-1; possible D gene TRBD1, 6 bases. The length of the CDR3 is 15 residues. V shed 5 bases and J shed 4 bases, with 17 bases lying between them. Germline V gene sequence: CDR1 KGHSY, CDR2 FQNENV. This CDR3 is CASSYLNDRRTEAFF. The CDR3 DNA reads TGTGCCAGCAGCTATCTCAACGACAGGCGCACTGAAGCTTTCTTT.

The J gene is TRBJ2-7, the V gene TRBV18; 15 bases align to TRBD2. The V gene's germline CDR1 is KGHSH and CDR2 LQKENI. Trimming cost V 4 bases and J 5 bases; bases outside gene matches: 9. The CDR3 is 17 residues long. This CDR3 is CASSLSGLAGGGHEQYF. CDR3 coding DNA: TGTGCCAGCTCACTATCGGGACTAGCGGGAGGTGGTCACGAGCAGTACTTC.

This clone has just one count. V gene TRBV15 combines with J gene TRBJ2-1; 13 bases agree with TRBD2. CDR3 length: 15 amino acids. Trimming removed 1 base from V and 9 bases from J; junction bases left unmatched: 3. CDR1 is LNHNV, CDR2 YYDKDF, per germline (reference sequence). The CDR3 bases are TGTGCCACCAGCAGAGGGGGACTAGCGGGATCTGAGCAGTTCTTC. Translating it yields CATSRGGLAGSEQFF.

The chain recombines TRBV13 with TRBJ2-2; a weak D match, TRBD2 (5 bases). There are 13 residues in the CDR3. The V end lost 2 bases, the J end lost 7 bases, and 8 bases lay between the germline ends. Germline values: CDR1 PRHDT, CDR2 FYEKMQ (reference sequence). CDR3 nucleotide sequence: TGTGCCAGCAGCTTAAGGGAGAACGGGGAGCTGTTTTTT. Amino acid sequence: CASSLRENGELFF.

The gene calls are TRBV5-1 and TRBJ2-1; unclear D gene. Trimming removed 0 bases from V and 4 bases from J, with 11 bases in between. CDR1 is SGHRS and CDR2 is YFSETQ in the germline V gene. The CDR3 sequence is 15 residues long. The CDR3 spells CASSLGLRNYNEQFF. In DNA form, the CDR3 reads TGCGCCAGCAGCTTGGGTTTGAGAAATTACAATGAGCAGTTCTTC. The variable domain in full, with the rest retrieved from reference TRBV5-1 and TRBJ2-1, is KAGVTQTPRYLIKTRGQQVTLSCSPISGHRSVSWYQQTPGQGLQFLFEYFSETQRNKGNFPGRFSGRQFSNSRSEMNVSTLELGDSALYLCASSLGLRNYNEQFFGPGTRLTVL.

The J gene is TRBJ2-1, the V gene TRBV7-3; 8 nucleotides agree with TRBD2. The CDR3 runs 16 residues. The germline V gene has CDR1 SGHTA and CDR2 FQGTGA. Trimming took 5 bases from V and 5 from J; bases not matched to a gene: 11. This CDR3 is CASSQTLAGRDNEQFF. The DNA of the CDR3 is TGTGCCAGCAGCCAAACATTAGCGGGAAGAGACAATGAGCAGTTCTTC.

This chain uses TRBV12-5 with TRBJ1-1, with TRBD1 matching over 10 bases. This CDR3 has 18 residues. V dropped 0 bases and J dropped 0; count of bases not matched to a gene: 7. The germline gives CDR1 LGHNT, CDR2 FRNRAP. The chain's CDR3 is CASGLVFGTGAVNTEAFF. As DNA, the CDR3 is TGTGCTAGTGGTTTGGTATTTGGGACAGGGGCAGTGAACACTGAAGCTTTCTTT.

This chain uses TRBV4-1 with TRBJ2-5; a possible D gene is TRBD2 (6 bases). Germline-derived CDR1 and CDR2 are MGHRA and YSYEKL. Trimming took off 4 bases at V and 1 base at J, with 16 bases between the two ends. This CDR3 has 16 amino acids. The CDR3 nucleotides read TGCGCCAGCAGCCTGGGGGATAGCGGATTCCAAGAGACCCAGTACTTC. Translation gives CASSLGDSGFQETQYF.

This chain uses TRBV2 with TRBJ1-4; no firm D call. V lost 3 bases and J lost 7, with 9 bases in between. Germline V gene data show CDR1 as SNHLY and CDR2 as FYNNEI. The CDR3 contains 13 residues. CDR3 residues: CASSDLSGEKLFF. The DNA for the CDR3 is TGTGCCAGCAGTGACCTTAGCGGTGAAAAACTGTTTTTT.

The chain links TRBV28 to TRBJ1-4; D gene unclear. The V gene lost 5 bases and the J gene lost 4 bases, with 8 bases spanning the gap. The CDR3 is 13 amino acids. Per the germline V gene, CDR1 is MDHEN and CDR2 is SYDVKM. The CDR3 sequence: CASSLDLNEKLFF. CDR3 in DNA: TGTGCCAGCAGTCTGGACCTTAATGAAAAACTGTTTTTT.